This T cell receptor beta chain was recorded in a study of identical twins. General study findings and limits: Out-of-frame TCR alpha sharing in monozygotic twins exceeded recombination model predictions. In beta out-of-frame sequences, the excess sharing between twins was weaker.

Per germline, CDR1 SGHNT and CDR2 YYREEE (reference sequence). The V and J ends lost 3 bases and 0 bases respectively, with 13 bases between them. This CDR3 comprises 17 residues. MiXCR, applied by TCRdb to the 5' RACE reads, yields one record per CDR3 protein. In the table there are roughly 230,000 distinct CDR3 sequences, around 8.8% of which are singletons. With regard to this clonotype: Its antigen is not known.

This same sample was also part of a study on yellow fever vaccine responses in identical twins.

The TCR sequence derives from a woman in her late teens or twenties in good health. This chain joins TRBV5-4 and TRBJ2-6; the D is unclear. The specimen sequenced was CD8+ T cells sorted from blood. The CDR3 DNA follows: TGTGCCAGCAGCTACGGCCCTGAACACTCTGGGGCCAACGTCCTGACTTTC. Residues: CASSYGPEHSGANVLTF.